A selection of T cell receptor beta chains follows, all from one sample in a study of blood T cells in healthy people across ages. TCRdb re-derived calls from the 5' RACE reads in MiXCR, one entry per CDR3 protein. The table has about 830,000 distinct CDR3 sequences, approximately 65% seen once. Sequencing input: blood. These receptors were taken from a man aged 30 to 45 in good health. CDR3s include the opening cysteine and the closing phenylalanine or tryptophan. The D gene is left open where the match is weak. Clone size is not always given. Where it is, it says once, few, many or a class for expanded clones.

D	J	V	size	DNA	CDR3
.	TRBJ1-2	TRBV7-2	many	TGTGCCAGCAGCCCGGACGGCTCTAACTATGGCTACACCTTC	CASSPDGSNYGYTF
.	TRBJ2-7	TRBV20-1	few	TGCAGTGCTAGAGTGAAGGATTCCTCCTACGAGCAGTACTTC	CSARVKDSSYEQYF
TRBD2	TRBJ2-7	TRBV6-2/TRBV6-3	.	TGTGCCAGCAGTTACTCAGGGCTAGCGGGAGGTGGCGAGCAGTACTTC	CASSYSGLAGGGEQYF
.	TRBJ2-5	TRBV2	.	TGTGCCAGCACCGAAACATCTGAGACCCAGTACTTC	CASTETSETQYF
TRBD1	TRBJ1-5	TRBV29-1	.	TGCAGCGCCTTGACGGGACAGAATAGCAATCAGCCCCAGCATTTT	CSALTGQNSNQPQHF
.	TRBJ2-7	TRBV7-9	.	TGTGCCAGCAGCTTACCGGGAAATCACTACGAGCAGTACTTC	CASSLPGNHYEQYF
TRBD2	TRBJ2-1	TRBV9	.	TGTGCCAGCACCCTAGGGGAGCTAGCGGTATACAATGAGCAGTTCTTC	CASTLGELAVYNEQFF
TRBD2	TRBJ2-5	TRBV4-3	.	TGCGCCAGCAGCCAAGGGACTAGCGGGGGTCTAGAGACCCAGTACTTC	CASSQGTSGGLETQYF
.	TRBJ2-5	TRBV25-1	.	TGTGCCAGCAGCCTCTGGAGGGCAGACCAAGAGACCCAGTACTTC	CASSLWRADQETQYF
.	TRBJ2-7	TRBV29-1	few	TGCAGCGTTGGCGAAAGCCGCTACGAGCAGTACTTC	CSVGESRYEQYF
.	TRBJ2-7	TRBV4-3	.	TGCGCCAGCAGCCAAGATCTCTCAGGGACAATCGCCTACGAGCAGTACTTC	CASSQDLSGTIAYEQYF
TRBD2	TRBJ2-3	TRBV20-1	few	TGCAGTGCCCGACGACTAGCGGGACGCACAGATACGCAGTATTTT	CSARRLAGRTDTQYF
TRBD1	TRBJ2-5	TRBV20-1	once	TGCAGTGCTTTGACAGGGGGAGGAGAAGAGACCCAGTACTTC	CSALTGGGEETQYF
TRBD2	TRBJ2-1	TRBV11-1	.	TGTGCCAGCAGCTCCGCGACTAGCGGGGCCAATGAGCAGTTCTTC	CASSSATSGANEQFF
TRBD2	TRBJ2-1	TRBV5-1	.	TGCGCCAGCAGCCAGGCTACTAGCGGGGGCCTCAATGAGCAGTTCTTC	CASSQATSGGLNEQFF
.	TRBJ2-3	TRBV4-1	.	TGCGCCAGCAGCCAGTGGGACAACATGAGGACAGATACGCAGTATTTT	CASSQWDNMRTDTQYF
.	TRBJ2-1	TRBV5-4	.	TGTGCCAGCAGCGCGCAGGCGGGGGCTCGAAATGAGCAGTTCTTC	CASSAQAGARNEQFF
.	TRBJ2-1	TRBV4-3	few	TGCGCCAGCAGCCAAGGGGGTGGGGTTCCCTCCTACAATGAGCAGTTCTTC	CASSQGGGVPSYNEQFF
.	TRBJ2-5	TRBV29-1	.	TGCAGCGTTGGACTGGGTCCAAACCAAGGGACCCAGTACTTC	CSVGLGPNQGTQYF
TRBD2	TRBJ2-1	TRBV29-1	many	TGCAGTCATAAGCGGGGGCTCTACAATGAGCAGTTCTTC	CSHKRGLYNEQFF
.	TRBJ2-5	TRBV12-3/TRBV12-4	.	TGTGCCAGCAGCTTCGGCGGGACCCAGTACTTC	CASSFGGTQYF
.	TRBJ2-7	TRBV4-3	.	TGCGCCAGCAGCCAAGTTTTACGGGACGTCTACGAGCAGTACTTC	CASSQVLRDVYEQYF
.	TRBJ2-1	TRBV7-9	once	TGTGCCAGCAGCGCCCGGGAACTAGGAAACAATGAGCAGTTCTTC	CASSARELGNNEQFF
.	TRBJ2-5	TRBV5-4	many	TGTGCCAGCAGCTTGGGAGGAATACGGACCCAGTACTTC	CASSLGGIRTQYF
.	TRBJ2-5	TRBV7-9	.	TGTGCCAGCAGCATTCCCCCTCAAGAGACCCAGTACTTC	CASSIPPQETQYF
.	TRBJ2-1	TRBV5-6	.	TGTGCCAGCAGCCCTGGGCCCATGGCCGGCTATGAGCAGTTCTTC	CASSPGPMAGYEQFF
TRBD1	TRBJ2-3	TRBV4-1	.	TGCGCCAGCAGACAGGGACAGGGAGGCCCAGATACGCAGTATTTT	CASRQGQGGPDTQYF
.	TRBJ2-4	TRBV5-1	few	TGCGCCAGCAGCTACACCTCGGGGGGCGGAGAGCAGTACTTC	CASSYTSGGGEQYF
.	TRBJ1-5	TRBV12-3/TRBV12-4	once	TGTGCCAGCAGTTTCCAGGCCAATCAGCCCCAGCATTTT	CASSFQANQPQHF
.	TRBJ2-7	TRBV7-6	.	TGTGCCAGCAGCTTGGGGGGGGACACCAGTTCCTACGAGCAGTACTTC	CASSLGGDTSSYEQYF
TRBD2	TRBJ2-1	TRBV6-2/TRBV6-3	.	TGTGCCAGCAGACCTCAGCGGGGGGGCGCCTACAATGAGCAGTTCTTC	CASRPQRGGAYNEQFF
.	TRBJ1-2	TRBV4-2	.	TGTGCCAGCTCCGGCGGCGGACAGCTTAACTATGGCTACACCTTC	CASSGGGQLNYGYTF
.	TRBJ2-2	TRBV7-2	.	TGTGCCAGCGGCTTCCCCCGGAGCAGTGGGTCCGGGGAGCTGTTTTTT	CASGFPRSSGSGELFF
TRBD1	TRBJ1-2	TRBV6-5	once	TGTGCCAGCAGTCGAGGGACAGGGGAAAGAGATGGCTACACCTTC	CASSRGTGERDGYTF
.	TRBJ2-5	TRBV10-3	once	TGTGCCATCAGTCGGGACCCCCAAGAGACCCAGTACTTC	CAISRDPQETQYF
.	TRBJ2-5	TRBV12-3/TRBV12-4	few	TGTGCCAGCAGTAGCAGGGTAGTAGAGACCCAGTACTTC	CASSSRVVETQYF
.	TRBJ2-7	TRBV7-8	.	TGTGCCAGCAGCTATGCTGCTTATGGGAGCTACGAGCAGTACTTC	CASSYAAYGSYEQYF
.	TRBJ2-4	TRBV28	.	TGTGCCAGCAGCCGAGTAACCAAAAACATTCAGTACTTC	CASSRVTKNIQYF
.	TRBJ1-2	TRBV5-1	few	TGCGCCAGCAGCTCCGACTTTGACGGCTACACCTTC	CASSSDFDGYTF
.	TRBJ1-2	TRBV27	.	TGTGCCAGCATCAGACAGTTGAACTATGGCTACACCTTC	CASIRQLNYGYTF
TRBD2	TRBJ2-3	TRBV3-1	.	TGTGCCAGCAGCCCGTTAGCGGGGGAGGGAGATACGCAGTATTTT	CASSPLAGEGDTQYF
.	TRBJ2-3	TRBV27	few	TGTGCCAGCAGTTTGTCATCAAGAGATACGCAGTATTTT	CASSLSSRDTQYF
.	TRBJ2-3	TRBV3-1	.	TGTGCCAGCAGCCAAAGCTACGGGGGCGGGATCACAGATACGCAGTATTTT	CASSQSYGGGITDTQYF
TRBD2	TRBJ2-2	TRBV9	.	TGTGCCAGCAGCCCCATCCATCGGGGGGCGAACACCGGGGAGCTGTTTTTT	CASSPIHRGANTGELFF
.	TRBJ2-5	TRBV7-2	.	TGTGCCAGCAGCCCACTACTGGTGGGAGAGACCCAGTACTTC	CASSPLLVGETQYF
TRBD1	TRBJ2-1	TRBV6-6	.	TGTGCCAGCACCCGACAGGGGAGCAATGAGCAGTTCTTC	CASTRQGSNEQFF
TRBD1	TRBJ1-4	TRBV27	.	TGTGCCAGCAGCGACAGGGTCCGTAATGAAAAACTGTTTTTT	CASSDRVRNEKLFF
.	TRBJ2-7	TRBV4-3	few	TGCGCCAGCAGCCAAGAGTCAGCGAACACCTTCTCCTACGAGCAGTACTTC	CASSQESANTFSYEQYF